This TCR beta chain appears in the sequencing data of a study of CD8+ T cells in alopecia areata. Concerning this clone itself: Its antigen is unidentified.

Following RNA extraction, reverse transcription yielded cDNA that acted as the sequencing template. Clones were sequenced by immunoSEQ multiplex PCR, and TCRdb holds only the in-frame ones, with some missing. The table includes 100,000 to 150,000 clones, about 60% detected once. The CDR3 is 15 amino acids. With 0 bases clipped from V and 3 bases from J, the junction kept 1 base outside the gene matches. CDR1 is SGHTA, CDR2 FQGNSA, per germline. Study-level findings and limits: Higher clonality than in normal scalp was seen in lesional scalp, especially alopecia totalis/universalis.

Input material: CD4+ T cells sorted from blood. The rearrangement joins TRBV7-2 to TRBJ1-5; the match to TRBD1 covers 8 bases. This clonotype originated in a human donor in good health. CDR3 region: CASSLAGQVNQPQHF. For the CDR3, the DNA is TGTGCCAGCAGCTTAGCGGGACAGGTCAATCAGCCCCAGCATTTT.